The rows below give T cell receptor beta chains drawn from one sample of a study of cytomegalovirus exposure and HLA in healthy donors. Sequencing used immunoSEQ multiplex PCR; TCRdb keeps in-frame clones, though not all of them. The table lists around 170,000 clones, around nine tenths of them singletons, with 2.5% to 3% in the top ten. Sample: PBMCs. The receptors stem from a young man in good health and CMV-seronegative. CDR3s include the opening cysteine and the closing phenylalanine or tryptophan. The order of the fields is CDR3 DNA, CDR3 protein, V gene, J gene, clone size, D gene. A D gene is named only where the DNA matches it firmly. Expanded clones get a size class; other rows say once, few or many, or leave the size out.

TGTGCCAGTAGCGACTCGAGGAAAACCGGGGAGCTGTTTTTT	CASSDSRKTGELFF	TRBV19	TRBJ2-2	.	.
TGCGCCAGCAGCCAAAGTGTCGGGAGCTCCTACAATGAGCAGTTCTTC	CASSQSVGSSYNEQFF	TRBV4-3	TRBJ2-1	.	.
TGTGCCAGCAGCTCCCTGAAAGTGGGGGGGTTGATGAAACTGTTTTTT	CASSSLKVGGLMKLFF	TRBV11-2	TRBJ1-4	.	.
TGTGCCAGCTCACCGGGGGGGGAGTGGCCGCAAGAGACCCAGTACTTC	CASSPGGEWPQETQYF	TRBV18	TRBJ2-5	.	TRBD2
TGTGCCAGCAGCACAAGACAGGCCGACACTGAAGCTTTCTTT	CASSTRQADTEAFF	TRBV7-9	TRBJ1-1	.	.
TGCGCCAGCAGCTCTGGGACTAGCGGGAGTTCTTTCAGGTCCTACAATGAGCAGTTCTTC	CASSSGTSGSSFRSYNEQFF	TRBV5-1	TRBJ2-1	.	TRBD2
TGTGCCTGGAGTGTGGGCAGCATGAACACTGAAGCTTTCTTT	CAWSVGSMNTEAFF	TRBV30	TRBJ1-1	once	.
TGTGCCAGCAGCCGGGACAGGGGAAATGAAAAACTGTTTTTT	CASSRDRGNEKLFF	TRBV13	TRBJ1-4	.	TRBD1
TGTGCCAGCAACCGGGACAGCAATAGCAATCAGCCCCAGCATTTT	CASNRDSNSNQPQHF	TRBV15	TRBJ1-5	few	TRBD1
TGTGCCAGCAGCTCGGGGGGTAGCTCCTACAATGAGCAGTTCTTC	CASSSGGSSYNEQFF	TRBV11-2	TRBJ2-1	.	TRBD2
TGTGCCAGCAGTTACACGGCGGGCCTTAGCACAGATACGCAGTATTTT	CASSYTAGLSTDTQYF	TRBV6-5	TRBJ2-3	.	.
TGTGCCAGCAGCTTCGGAGGAGCGAACACCGGGGAGCTGTTTTTT	CASSFGGANTGELFF	TRBV7-2	TRBJ2-2	.	.
TGTGCCAGCAGCCAAACGTCCGTGGCTACAGATACGCAGTATTTT	CASSQTSVATDTQYF	TRBV7-9	TRBJ2-3	.	.
TGTGCCAGCAGTTCCCACGACAGGGGAGGCGGCTACACCTTC	CASSSHDRGGGYTF	TRBV27	TRBJ1-2	.	TRBD1
TGTGCCAGCACCACTTGGACTTCCAGCTCTGGAAACACCATATATTTT	CASTTWTSSSGNTIYF	TRBV28	TRBJ1-3	.	.
TGCGCCAGCAGTGAGCCCGGCGCGGGGAACACTGAAGCTTTCTTT	CASSEPGAGNTEAFF	TRBV10-1	TRBJ1-1	.	.
TGTGCCAGCAGTTTAAGAGCGGGTATCACAGATACGCAGTATTTT	CASSLRAGITDTQYF	TRBV28	TRBJ2-3	once	.
TGTGCCATCAGGATACAGGGTTCAGAGTATGGCTACACCTTC	CAIRIQGSEYGYTF	TRBV10-3	TRBJ1-2	.	.
TGTGCCAGCAGTGAAGCGGTCGTGACTAGCGGGACTAGTGAGCAGTTCTTC	CASSEAVVTSGTSEQFF	TRBV6-1	TRBJ2-1	.	TRBD2
TGCGCCAGCAGCTACTCCGGGACAGATGGCTACACCTTC	CASSYSGTDGYTF	TRBV5-1	TRBJ1-2	.	TRBD1
TGTGCCAGCAACGACAGGGTGAATTTACCCGGGGAGCTGTTTTTT	CASNDRVNLPGELFF	TRBV7-8	TRBJ2-2	.	TRBD1
TGTGCCAGCTCACCCCCCGAGCGGGCCTTAACACACGAGCAGTACTTC	CASSPPERALTHEQYF	TRBV18	TRBJ2-7	.	.
TGTGCCAGCAGCCACAGGGGAGCAGAGACCCAGTACTTC	CASSHRGAETQYF	TRBV11-2	TRBJ2-5	.	TRBD1
TGTGCCAGCAGTTTCCTGACTAGCGGGACCTACGAGCAGTACTTC	CASSFLTSGTYEQYF	TRBV27	TRBJ2-7	many	TRBD2
TGTGCCAGCAGTCCCCGACAGAGCTCCTACGAGCAGTACTTC	CASSPRQSSYEQYF	TRBV28	TRBJ2-7	.	.
TGTGCCAGCAGTGAGGACTGGTTATACAATGAGCAGTTCTTC	CASSEDWLYNEQFF	TRBV6-5	TRBJ2-1	.	.
TGCGCCAGCAGCTTGGCCGGCACTAGCGGGAGTGGGACCCAGTACTTC	CASSLAGTSGSGTQYF	TRBV5-1	TRBJ2-5	.	TRBD2
TGTGCCAGCAGCCAAGAGGTTGGGGGACAGGCTTTGCTTGATGGCTACACCTTC	CASSQEVGGQALLDGYTF	TRBV4-2	TRBJ1-2	.	TRBD1
TGTGCCAGCAGCCTGACAGGGGAAAGCAATCAGCCCCAGCATTTT	CASSLTGESNQPQHF	TRBV7-9	TRBJ1-5	few	TRBD1
TGTGCCAGCGCCGCGTGGACAGGACTCTACAATGAGCAGTTCTTC	CASAAWTGLYNEQFF	TRBV7-2	TRBJ2-1	.	TRBD1
TGCAGCGCCGAAACAGGGGCGAGTGAAGCTTTCTTT	CSAETGASEAFF	TRBV29-1	TRBJ1-1	.	TRBD1
TGTGCCAGCAGCCACCGAGGTGACTATGGCTACACCTTC	CASSHRGDYGYTF	TRBV28	TRBJ1-2	.	.
TGTGCCTGGAGTGTCGGGGGTGGCTATGGCTACACCTTC	CAWSVGGGYGYTF	TRBV30	TRBJ1-2	.	.
TGTGCCATCAGTGGTTCATCGAGCTCTGGAAACACCATATATTTT	CAISGSSSSGNTIYF	TRBV10-3	TRBJ1-3	.	.
TGTGCCAGCAGTTCCCGCTTTCTAACCGGGGAGCTGTTTTTT	CASSSRFLTGELFF	TRBV6-5	TRBJ2-2	.	.